The 30 T cell receptor beta chains below come from one sample, sequenced in a study of blood T cells in healthy people across ages. Through a sample-barcoded 5' primer and a J-beta primer mix, a second PCR was run for roughly 7 to 11 cycles. Each CDR3 protein gets one entry after TCRdb re-called the 5' RACE reads with MiXCR. Of about 650,000 distinct CDR3 sequences listed, 45% to 60% were seen once; the top ten hold roughly 13%. Sample: blood. These receptors originate from a woman older than 75 in good health.

V is TRBV6-5 and J is TRBJ2-7, with D perhaps given as TRBD1 or TRBD2 (6 bases each). Trimming removed 6 bases at V and 3 bases at J, with 9 bases between. Germline V gives CDR1 MNHEY, CDR2 SVGAGI. This CDR3 comprises 12 residues. The CDR3 loop reads CASRGGLYEQYF. The CDR3 DNA is TGTGCCAGCAGGGGGGGCCTCTACGAGCAGTACTTC.

Worth noting for this clonotype: A clone one base away is much larger, so this may be a read error. The V call is TRBV9, the J call TRBJ1-2, with a possible D match to TRBD1 (5 bases). CDR1 is SGDLS, CDR2 YYNGEE, per germline. This CDR3 has 16 amino acids. The CDR3 loop is CASSPPSQGSNCGYTF. In DNA form, the CDR3 reads TGTGCCAGCAGCCCGCCCAGCCAGGGATCTAACTGTGGCTACACCTTC. The entire variable domain, with the rest obtained from reference TRBV9 and TRBJ1-2, is as follows: DSGVTQTPKHLITATGQRVTLRCSPRSGDLSVYWYQQSLDQGLQFLIQYYNGEERAKGNILERFSAQQFPDLHSELNLSSLELGDSALYFCASSPPSQGSNCGYTFGSGTRLTVV.

This clonotype was seen repeatedly, ten times or more. The chain joins TRBV3-1 to TRBJ2-1; 8 nucleotides line up with TRBD2. The V gene's germline CDR1 is LGHDT and CDR2 YNNKEL (reference sequence). This CDR3 is 16 amino acids long. V trimming: 4 bases; J trimming: 6 bases; junction bases outside the gene matches: 11. The CDR3: CASSLLHGLALNEQFF. For the CDR3, the DNA is TGTGCCAGCAGCCTCCTGCACGGACTAGCCCTCAATGAGCAGTTCTTC.

V gene TRBV7-3 combines with J gene TRBJ1-1, with 7 nucleotides matching TRBD1. V lost 2 bases to trimming and J lost 5 bases; unmatched junction nucleotides: 11. There are 16 residues in the CDR3. Germline CDR1 SGHTA, CDR2 FQGTGA. This CDR3 reads CASSLEHRGLGTEAFF. The CDR3 region has the DNA TGTGCCAGCAGCTTAGAGCACAGGGGATTGGGGACTGAAGCTTTCTTT.

In its sample, this clonotype was seen a few times. The chain carries TRBV7-2 and TRBJ2-5, with D possibly matching TRBD2 (5 bases). Germline V gene sequence: CDR1 SGHTA, CDR2 FQGNSA. Trimming pared 6 bases from V and 11 bases from J, leaving 19 bases between. The CDR3 contains 13 residues. This CDR3 is CASSPGFNNEQYF. The CDR3 DNA reads TGTGCCAGCAGTCCGGGATTCAACAATGAGCAGTACTTC.

This rearrangement joins TRBV6-2 or TRBV6-3 to TRBJ2-3, with D possibly TRBD1 on 5 matching bases. The V end was cut by 5 bases, the J end by 5 bases, with 11 bases between. CDR1 and CDR2 (germline): MNHEY, SVGEGT. The CDR3 covers 13 residues. The chain's CDR3 is CASSDDRGDTQYF. The DNA for the CDR3 is TGTGCCAGCAGTGACGATAGGGGAGATACGCAGTATTTT.

This clonotype occurred many times. The rearrangement uses TRBV7-2 and TRBJ2-1; the match to TRBD2 covers 8 bases. This CDR3 is 16 amino acids long. With V trimmed by 3 bases and J by 2 bases, 6 bases remained unmatched. The germline V gene has CDR1 SGHTA and CDR2 FQGNSA. CDR3 bases: TGTGCCAGCAGCTTTGGTTTTAGCGGGGCCTACAATGAGCAGTTCTTC. Protein product: CASSFGFSGAYNEQFF.

The chain is built from TRBV4-1 and TRBJ2-2, with TRBD2 identical over 13 bases. The germline CDR1 and CDR2 sequences are MGHRA and YSYEKL. CDR3 length: 16 residues. V trimming: 4 bases; J trimming: 6 bases; junction bases outside the gene matches: 5. CDR3 coding DNA: TGCGCCAGCAGCCGGGGGACTAGCGGGAAGGCCGGGGAGCTGTTTTTT. It is translated as CASSRGTSGKAGELFF.

The chain couples TRBV28 to TRBJ2-4; TRBD2 agrees at 8 bases. The end of the DNA is better explained by TRBJ2-7, so the J call may be wrong. Germline-derived CDR1 and CDR2 are MDHEN and SYDVKM. This CDR3 comprises 14 residues. The CDR3 is CASTPGGHIYEQYF. The CDR3 bases are TGTGCCAGCACCCCGGGGGGGCACATCTACGAGCAGTACTTC.

A remark on this clonotype: This may be a read error: a much more frequent sequence differs by one nucleotide. The chain is built from TRBV6-5 and TRBJ2-1, with unresolved D. Gene TRBJ2-7 matches the end of the DNA better, so the J call may be wrong. This CDR3 spans 11 amino acids. Germline values: CDR1 MNHEY, CDR2 SVGAGI. CDR3 sequence reads: CAISFYNEQYF. The CDR3 bases are TGTGCCATCAGTTTTTACAATGAGCAGTACTTC.

This clonotype was counted ten times or more. The V and J genes are TRBV6-5 and TRBJ1-1; TRBD1 might be the D (5 bases). Deletions cut 4 bases from V and 5 bases from J, with 17 bases between. Germline V gives CDR1 MNHEY, CDR2 SVGAGI. The CDR3 covers 15 residues. The CDR3 bases are TGTGCCAGCAGTTCCCCCGGGAGGGGTAAGACTGAAGCTTTCTTT. Translated, it gives CASSSPGRGKTEAFF.

The table lists this clonotype with many counts. V gene TRBV7-2 combines with J gene TRBJ2-3; no clear D. Germline CDR1 and CDR2: SGHTA and FQGNSA. The CDR3 spans 11 residues. V dropped 1 base and J dropped 12 bases, with 8 bases sitting between them. The CDR3 coding sequence is TGTGCCAGCAGCTTAGGCGACGGCCAGTATTTT. Translation gives CASSLGDGQYF.

This clonotype was seen ten or more times. This rearrangement joins TRBV20-1 to TRBJ2-5; the D gene could be TRBD1 or TRBD2 (5 bases each). V was cut by 0 bases and J by 0 bases, with 11 bases left in between. This CDR3 contains 15 residues. Germline V gene sequence: CDR1 DFQATT, CDR2 SNEGSKA (reference sequence). The CDR3 sequence: CSAREAGRDQETQYF. The CDR3 coding sequence is TGCAGTGCTAGAGAGGCGGGCAGGGACCAAGAGACCCAGTACTTC.

This clonotype was seen many times. The DNA for the CDR3 is TGTGCCAGCAGCGGACAGGAGCGCTATGAGCAGTTCTTC. It encodes CASSGQERYEQFF. This sequence joins TRBV27 and TRBJ2-1; TRBD1 matches at 7 bases. The junction had 7 bases not matched to a gene; V was cut back by 6 bases and J by 8 bases. The CDR3 runs 13 residues. The V gene's germline CDR1 is MNHEY and CDR2 SMNVEV (reference sequence).

This clonotype was observed many times. This chain connects TRBV6-5 to TRBJ2-1; 8 nucleotides match TRBD2. The V gene's germline CDR1 is MNHEY and CDR2 SVGAGI. CDR3 size: 15 residues. V was pared by 2 bases and J by 6 bases, with 6 bases of the junction left unmatched. The CDR3 nucleotides read TGTGCCAGCAGTTACGGTGGGCTAGCGGGCAATGAGCAGTTCTTC. This translates into CASSYGGLAGNEQFF.

This chain connects TRBV6-5 to TRBJ1-2, with D uncertain. Germline V gene data show CDR1 as MNHEY and CDR2 as SVGAGI. Trimming took 0 bases from V and 2 from J, leaving 7 bases between them. The CDR3 consists of 14 residues. CDR3 residues: CASSYSGRNYGYTF. The DNA for the CDR3 is TGTGCCAGCAGTTACTCGGGTAGAAACTATGGCTACACCTTC.

This clonotype was seen at least ten times. This chain joins TRBV7-9 and TRBJ2-1; tentative D call: TRBD1 (6 bases). The ends were cut back, 10 bases at V and 0 bases at J, with 10 bases in the middle. Per germline, CDR1 SEHNR and CDR2 FQNEAQ (reference sequence). This CDR3 contains 13 residues. The CDR3 region has the DNA TGTGCCACATCGGACAGCTCCTACAATGAGCAGTTCTTC. This sequence encodes CATSDSSYNEQFF.

This clonotype was found a few times. The chain links TRBV15 to TRBJ2-5, with a possible D match to TRBD2 (5 bases). The V end lost 3 bases, the J end lost 5 bases, and 10 bases lay between the germline ends. The CDR3 runs to 13 residues. Germline CDR1 is LNHNV and CDR2 is YYDKDF (reference sequence). The CDR3 spells CATSRGWEETQYF. The CDR3 DNA is TGTGCCACCAGCAGGGGGTGGGAGGAGACCCAGTACTTC. Looking up the rest from reference TRBV15 and TRBJ2-5 gives the full variable domain: DAMVIQNPRYQVTQFGKPVTLSCSQTLNHNVMYWYQQKSSQAPKLLFHYYDKDFNNEADTPDNFQSRRPNTSFCFLDIRSPGLGDTAMYLCATSRGWEETQYFGPGTRLLVL.

As concerns this clonotype: A much larger clone sits a single nucleotide away, making a read error possible. V usage is TRBV20-1 and J usage is TRBJ2-1, with D possibly TRBD2 on 5 matching bases. V was clipped by 4 bases and J by 13 bases, with 11 bases between them. The CDR3 is 10 residues long. Germline lookup yields CDR1 DFQATT and CDR2 SNEGSKA (reference sequence). CDR3 in amino acids: CSANGETQFF. DNA of the CDR3: TGCAGTGCTAACGGGGAGACCCAGTTCTTC.

This clonotype has at least ten counts. The J gene is TRBJ2-1, the V gene TRBV4-1, with 8 bases identical to TRBD2. Germline assignment: CDR1 MGHRA and CDR2 YSYEKL. After removal of 1 base from V and 7 bases from J, the junction contained 9 bases not matched to a gene. The CDR3 has 16 residues. The CDR3 here is CASSQVGAGAGNEQFF. Written as DNA, the CDR3 is TGCGCCAGCAGCCAAGTGGGAGCGGGAGCCGGGAATGAGCAGTTCTTC.

This clonotype was picked up many times. This rearrangement joins TRBV28 to TRBJ2-1; the D gene is possibly TRBD2 (5 bases). Germline V gene lookup returns CDR1 MDHEN and CDR2 SYDVKM. V lost 4 bases to trimming and J lost 7 bases, with 11 bases between them. The CDR3 loop spans 13 amino acids. The CDR3 reads CASSSGSPNEQFF. The CDR3 DNA follows: TGTGCCAGCAGTTCGGGGAGTCCGAATGAGCAGTTCTTC.

To note about this clonotype: Since a much larger clone is just one base distant, this may be a read error. The V call is TRBV25-1, the J call TRBJ2-5; D is tentatively TRBD1 or TRBD2 (5 bases each). CDR3 size: 14 residues. Germline CDR1 MGHDK, CDR2 SYGVNS. CDR3 protein: CANSPRGSQETQYF. DNA of the CDR3: TGTGCCAACAGTCCCCGGGGCAGCCAAGAGACCCAGTACTTC.

The V call is TRBV7-9, the J call TRBJ2-7; D perhaps matches TRBD1 (6 bases). Germline CDR1 and CDR2: SEHNR and FQNEAQ (reference sequence). The germline V and J ends were trimmed by 5 bases and 2 bases, with 13 bases remaining between them. This CDR3 comprises 14 residues. CDR3 region: CASSQGGYAYEQYF. CDR3 DNA sequence: TGTGCCAGCAGCCAAGGGGGATACGCCTACGAGCAGTACTTC.

The gene calls are TRBV7-2 and TRBJ2-1, with D uncertain. Germline V gene data show CDR1 as SGHTA and CDR2 as FQGNSA. This CDR3 contains 11 residues. V was cut by 3 bases and J by 9 bases, with 6 bases left in between. The CDR3 reads CASSFVPEQFF. The CDR3 nucleotides read TGTGCCAGCAGCTTCGTTCCTGAGCAGTTCTTC.

Points on this clonotype: A much larger clone lies one base from this, so it may be a read error. V is TRBV19 and J is TRBJ2-4, with 7 bases lining up with TRBD1. The J call may be in error: the DNA end matches TRBJ2-7 better. This CDR3 comprises 15 residues. Per the germline V gene, CDR1 is LNHDA and CDR2 is SQIVND (reference sequence). The CDR3 region has the DNA TGTGCCGGTAGTAAATCAGGACAGGCTGACTACGAGCAGTACTTC. Its translation is CAGSKSGQADYEQYF.

On this clonotype: The CDR3 ends on some other residue instead of the conserved phenylalanine or tryptophan, so this is likely a read error. The chain employs TRBV20-1 and TRBJ2-7, with 7 bases lining up with TRBD1. J gave up 1 base and V 1 base, and 4 bases lay outside the gene matches. The CDR3 consists of 14 residues. CDR1 is DFQATT and CDR2 is SNEGSKA in the germline V gene (reference sequence). CDR3 nucleotide sequence: TGCAGTGCTAGAGGCAGGGACAGTTCCTACGAGCAGTACTTA. It specifies CSARGRDSSYEQYL.

J is TRBJ2-4 and V is TRBV29-1; 12 bases fit TRBD2. Near its end, the DNA agrees better with TRBJ2-7, so the J call may be wrong. This CDR3 contains 13 residues. Germline V gene data show CDR1 as SQVTM and CDR2 as ANQGSEA. The CDR3 sequence: CSDTGLAGREQYF. The CDR3 region has the DNA TGCAGCGACACCGGACTAGCGGGACGCGAGCAGTACTTC.

This clonotype appeared many times. The chain couples TRBV4-1 to TRBJ2-2, with 9 bases lining up with TRBD2. CDR3 size: 16 residues. Germline V gene lookup returns CDR1 MGHRA and CDR2 YSYEKL. The trim removed 4 bases at V and 0 bases at J, leaving 3 bases unmatched. CDR3: CASSLLAGSNTGELFF. CDR3 sequence (DNA): TGCGCCAGCAGCCTACTAGCGGGCTCGAACACCGGGGAGCTGTTTTTT.

V and J are TRBV2 and TRBJ1-5, with a weak D call TRBD1 (5 bases). Germline loops: CDR1 SNHLY, CDR2 FYNNEI. The CDR3 covers 15 residues. The V end was cut by 7 bases, the J end by 1 base, with 14 bases between. CDR3 DNA: TGTGCCAGCACTCACAGGAAACAGAGCAATCAGCCCCAGCATTTT. This encodes CASTHRKQSNQPQHF.

The rearrangement uses TRBV29-1 and TRBJ1-1, with D perhaps TRBD1 (6 bases). The V end was cut by 4 bases, the J end by 5 bases, with 23 bases between. Germline V gives CDR1 SQVTM, CDR2 ANQGSEA. The CDR3 runs to 16 residues. The DNA of the CDR3 is TGCAGCGTTGGTAGAGGACGGGGGCAACTAGCGACTGAAGCTTTCTTT. This translates into CSVGRGRGQLATEAFF. Filled out from reference TRBV29-1 and TRBJ1-1, the complete variable domain reads SAVISQKPSRDICQRGTSLTIQCQVDSQVTMMFWYRQQPGQSLTLIATANQGSEATYESGFVIDKFPISRPNLTFSTLTVSNMSPEDSSIYLCSVGRGRGQLATEAFFGQGTRLTVV.